The rows below give T cell receptor beta chains drawn from one sample of a study of T cell responses to AZD1222 COVID-19 vaccine. Sequencing used immunoSEQ multiplex PCR; TCRdb keeps in-frame clones, though not all of them. Among 85,000 to 95,000 clones, around 90% were seen once, and the ten largest hold around 8%. Sequencing used peripheral blood, obtained on day 0 of AZD1222 vaccination. The origin of the receptors is an adult in good health. Both conserved end residues are part of each CDR3. A D gene is named only where the DNA matches it firmly. Rows give clone size only sometimes, using once, few, many, or a class for an expanded clone.

cdr3_nt cdr3_aa d_call v_call clone_size j_call
TGTGCCAGCAGCTTCAGTCCCGTGGAGCCCCAGCATTTT CASSFSPVEPQHF - TRBV5-4 - TRBJ1-5
TGTGCCAGCAGTTATCGGACAGGGGTGTATAGCAATCAGCCCCAGCATTTT CASSYRTGVYSNQPQHF TRBD1 TRBV6-2/TRBV6-3 - TRBJ1-5
TGTGCCAGCAAACAGGGGCTAGGGAATACTGAAGCTTTCTTT CASKQGLGNTEAFF TRBD1 TRBV2 - TRBJ1-1
TGTGCCAGCAGTGTTACCCCCACAGGGGCCTCTGGAAACACCATATATTTT CASSVTPTGASGNTIYF TRBD1 TRBV6-1 - TRBJ1-3
TGTGCCAGCAGTTCCACTCAGGGGGACACTGAAGCTTTCTTT CASSSTQGDTEAFF TRBD1 TRBV6-2/TRBV6-3 - TRBJ1-1
TGTGCCAGCTCACCTAAGACTAAAGACAATGAGCAGTTCTTC CASSPKTKDNEQFF - TRBV18 once TRBJ2-1
TGCGCCAGCAGCCAAGAATTGGGGTCTTTTGAAAAACTGTTTTTT CASSQELGSFEKLFF - TRBV4-3 - TRBJ1-4
TGTGCCAGCTCACACACGACAGGGAGGGACTATGGCTACACCTTC CASSHTTGRDYGYTF TRBD1 TRBV18 once TRBJ1-2
TGTGCCAGCAGTGACTCCGGGACTAGGGACACAGATACGCAGTATTTT CASSDSGTRDTDTQYF TRBD2 TRBV6-4 - TRBJ2-3
TGTGCCAGCTCACCAACCCTAGCGGGGGCCCTCTCTGGGGCCAACGTCCTGACTTTC CASSPTLAGALSGANVLTF TRBD2 TRBV18 - TRBJ2-6
TGTGCCAGCAGCTTAGTTGTTAGATCCTACGAGCAGTACTTC CASSLVVRSYEQYF - TRBV7-2 - TRBJ2-7
TGTGCCAGCAGCTTCAGGGGAAGTGAGACTGAAGCTTTCTTT CASSFRGSETEAFF - TRBV7-2 - TRBJ1-1
TGTGCCAGCAGCTTAGCGGGTCAGGGGGCCGGCTACACCTTC CASSLAGQGAGYTF TRBD1 TRBV7-2 - TRBJ1-2
TGTGCCAGCAGTTACTCGCAGGTTTCGCAGCCCCAGCATTTT CASSYSQVSQPQHF - TRBV6-5 - TRBJ1-5
TGTGCCAGCAGCTTTTCCCATGATGGCGAAAAACTGTTTTTT CASSFSHDGEKLFF - TRBV7-2 once TRBJ1-4
TGTGCCAGCAGCAAATCCTACGAGCAGTACTTC CASSKSYEQYF - TRBV12-3/TRBV12-4 once TRBJ2-7
TGTGCCAGCAACTTGGACACCGGGGGAGATACGCAGTATTTT CASNLDTGGDTQYF - TRBV27 - TRBJ2-3
TGTGCCAGCGACACGAACACCGGGGAGCTGTTTTTT CASDTNTGELFF - TRBV5-3 - TRBJ2-2
TGTGCCAGCAGCTTAGGGGACAATGTGCAAGAGACCCAGTACTTC CASSLGDNVQETQYF - TRBV7-9 - TRBJ2-5
TGTGCCAGCAGCGTCGCGGGACAGCCGCCGGAGTCCCTGAATTCACCCCTCCACTTT CASSVAGQPPESLNSPLHF TRBD1 TRBV9 - TRBJ1-6
TGTGCCAGCAGTTTAACACCGGGTACAGGGAACACCATATATTTT CASSLTPGTGNTIYF - TRBV6-5 - TRBJ1-3
TGTGCCAGCAACCCTACAGGGAACTATGGCTACACCTTC CASNPTGNYGYTF - TRBV6-2/TRBV6-3 - TRBJ1-2
TGTGCCAGCAGTTACTCGACCACATCTGGAAACACCATATATTTT CASSYSTTSGNTIYF - TRBV6-5 - TRBJ1-3
TGTGCCAGCAGTCCCCTAGCGGGGGGTCCCTACGAGCAGTACTTC CASSPLAGGPYEQYF TRBD2 TRBV28 - TRBJ2-7
TGTGCCAGCAGCTCCCAGGGGGTCACAGATACGCAGTATTTT CASSSQGVTDTQYF TRBD1 TRBV7-2 - TRBJ2-3
TGCGCCAGCAGCTCCCCCGGGTGGGACACCATATATTTT CASSSPGWDTIYF - TRBV5-1 - TRBJ1-3
TGTGCCAGTTCGGACTTGGGTGAGCAGTTCTTC CASSDLGEQFF - TRBV7-2 - TRBJ2-1
TGTGCCAGCAGCCCATTGGGGGGGGTGACAGATACGCAGTATTTT CASSPLGGVTDTQYF TRBD2 TRBV3-1/TRBV3-2 - TRBJ2-3
TGTGCCAGCAGGCAACAGACGGGGACTTATAATTCACCCCTCCACTTT CASRQQTGTYNSPLHF - TRBV14 - TRBJ1-6
TGTGCCAGTAGTATAGGGCAAGGAGAGCTGTTTTTT CASSIGQGELFF - TRBV19 - TRBJ2-2
TGTGCCAGCAGCCGACAAGGGACCCAGTACTTC CASSRQGTQYF - TRBV3-1/TRBV3-2 - TRBJ2-5
TGCGCCAGCACCCTGGGGTCACAGGGGGATAATTCACCCCTCCACTTT CASTLGSQGDNSPLHF TRBD1 TRBV5-1 - TRBJ1-6
TGTGCCAGCAGCCCGGGCACTAGCGGGCTCACAGATACGCAGTATTTT CASSPGTSGLTDTQYF TRBD2 TRBV3-1/TRBV3-2 - TRBJ2-3
TGTGCCAGCAGTGAAAGGTGGCAGATGAGTGAAGCTTTCTTT CASSERWQMSEAFF - TRBV2 - TRBJ1-1
TGCGCCAGCAGCTTGGACACCCCCAGGGTCGAGCAGTACTTC CASSLDTPRVEQYF - TRBV5-1 once TRBJ2-7
TGTGCCAGCAGTTTCAACAAAGACTCACCCCTCCACTTT CASSFNKDSPLHF - TRBV27 - TRBJ1-6
TGTGCCAGCAGCGTAGGGCCAGGGGCCCACCAAGAGCAGTACTTC CASSVGPGAHQEQYF - TRBV9 few TRBJ2-7
TGTGCCAGCAGTTCCGCACTAGCGGGGGCCACAGATACGCAGTATTTT CASSSALAGATDTQYF TRBD2 TRBV6-2/TRBV6-3 - TRBJ2-3
TGTGCCAGCAGCCAAGATAGGACAGGGGGTGGCTACACCTTC CASSQDRTGGGYTF TRBD1 TRBV3-1/TRBV3-2 - TRBJ1-2
TGTGCCAGCAGCAGTAGCGGGGGGGCCTATGGGAGGGAGCTGTTTTTT CASSSSGGAYGRELFF TRBD2 TRBV7-2 once TRBJ2-2
TGTGCCACCAGACCCAGCAGCGGGGAGTACAATGAGCAGTTCTTC CATRPSSGEYNEQFF TRBD2 TRBV24-1 - TRBJ2-1
TGTGCCAGCAGCGCCGTAGGTAGGGGGATGTCCTACGAGCAGTACTTC CASSAVGRGMSYEQYF - TRBV7-8 once TRBJ2-7
TGTGCCAGCTCACCATTCATGTCAGGTAGCGGGGAAGAGACCCAGTACTTC CASSPFMSGSGEETQYF TRBD2 TRBV18 - TRBJ2-5
TGTGCCAGCAGCCCACAGCGCCAGAGCACAGATACGCAGTATTTT CASSPQRQSTDTQYF - TRBV6-5 once TRBJ2-3
TGCGCCAGCAGCCAAGAGACATTAAACACTGAAGCTTTCTTT CASSQETLNTEAFF - TRBV4-1 - TRBJ1-1